These 9 T cell receptor beta chains were all obtained from the same sample, sequenced in a study of patients and donors after allogeneic stem cell transplantation. Each CDR3 protein is one row after TCRdb ran MiXCR on the RT-PCR reads. This table holds approximately 200,000 distinct CDR3 sequences, 41% found once. Sequencing input: blood, either unsorted or a sorted T cell fraction (not recorded which). The receptors here all came from a human donor who was either an allogeneic HSCT recipient or a stem cell or donor lymphocyte infusion donor (not recorded which). It is not recorded whose cells these are; they may come from a transplant donor.

V is TRBV19 and J is TRBJ1-2; TRBD1 is a possible D gene (6 bases). CDR3 length equals 15 residues. Germline loops: CDR1 LNHDA, CDR2 SQIVND (reference sequence). V was shortened by 2 bases and J by 4 bases, with 14 bases between the two germline ends. The CDR3 DNA follows: TGTGCCAGTAGTATAAATCCTCAGGGGAGCTATGGCTACACCTTC. Its protein product is CASSINPQGSYGYTF.

The chain employs TRBV4-1 and TRBJ1-4; 7 nucleotides agree with TRBD1. Trimming took 4 bases from V and 3 from J; bases not matched to a gene: 5. Germline V gene lookup returns CDR1 MGHRA and CDR2 YSYEKL. This CDR3 has 15 residues. CDR3 DNA: TGCGCCAGCAGCCTTTCCGGGACAGCTAATGAAAAACTGTTTTTT. Its translation is CASSLSGTANEKLFF.

The table lists this clonotype with a few counts. V usage is TRBV20-1 and J usage is TRBJ1-1; D remains ambiguous. With 3 bases removed from V and 7 bases from J, the gap between germline ends came to 9 bases. This CDR3 contains 11 residues. Germline V gene data show CDR1 as DFQATT and CDR2 as SNEGSKA (reference sequence). The CDR3 here is CSASFLFEAFF. For the CDR3, the DNA is TGCAGTGCTAGTTTCCTATTTGAAGCTTTCTTT.

The chain combines TRBV7-9 with TRBJ2-3; D call uncertain. V was cut by 4 bases and J by 3 bases, with 5 bases left in between. Germline CDR1 reads SEHNR; CDR2 reads FQNEAQ (reference sequence). The CDR3 has 12 residues. The CDR3 protein is CASSSQTDTQYF. CDR3 coding DNA: TGTGCCAGCAGCTCCCAGACAGATACGCAGTATTTT.

The genes are TRBV2 and TRBJ2-2; TRBD1 aligns across 7 bases. CDR1 is SNHLY and CDR2 is FYNNEI in the germline V gene. The CDR3 is made up of 16 amino acids. The ends lost 3 bases at V and 4 bases at J; junction bases unmatched: 8. The CDR3 spells CASSDEDREFTGELFF. CDR3 sequence (DNA): TGTGCCAGCAGTGACGAAGACAGGGAGTTCACCGGGGAGCTGTTTTTT.

This chain connects TRBV20-1 to TRBJ2-1; 8 bases align to TRBD2. Germline trimming cut 0 bases from V and 3 bases from J; bases unmatched to any gene: 10. Germline CDR1 reads DFQATT; CDR2 reads SNEGSKA (reference sequence). This CDR3 contains 17 residues. The CDR3, as DNA: TGCAGTGCTAGAGACGATTTGACGGGAGGGGGCTACAATGAGCAGTTCTTC. It codes for CSARDDLTGGGYNEQFF.

Remarks on this clonotype: A read error may produce the germline difference seen at one junction end. The genes are TRBV20-1 and TRBJ1-1; no reliable D call. Germline CDR1 is DFQATT and CDR2 is SNEGSKA (reference sequence). The CDR3 has 12 residues. The CDR3 nucleotides are TGCAGTGGTAGAGAACGGGACACTGAAGCTTTCTTT. Translating it yields CSGRERDTEAFF.

This clonotype was observed at least ten times. The CDR3 sequence is CASSLATGSNYGYTF. The CDR3 DNA reads TGTGCCAGCAGCTTAGCGACAGGATCTAACTATGGCTACACCTTC. The rearrangement joins TRBV7-2 to TRBJ1-2, with D tentatively TRBD1 (6 bases). The V end was cut by 0 bases, the J end by 0 bases, with 8 bases between. Per germline, CDR1 SGHTA and CDR2 FQGNSA. CDR3 length: 15 residues.

CDR3 in amino acids: CASSQATGSEKLFF. CDR3 bases: TGTGCCAGCAGCCAAGCGACAGGGAGCGAAAAACTGTTTTTT. The V and J genes are TRBV3-1 and TRBJ1-4; 7 nucleotides match TRBD1. The length of the CDR3 is 14 residues. With 1 base clipped from V and 8 bases from J, the junction kept 4 bases outside the gene matches. CDR1 and CDR2 (germline): LGHDT, YNNKEL (reference sequence).